The present T cell receptor (beta chain) was sequenced within a study of blood T cells in healthy people across ages. This CDR3 is built from 14 residues. Per the germline V gene, CDR1 is SQVTM and CDR2 is ANQGSEA. V shed 6 bases and J 5 bases; nucleotides not matched to a gene: 10. This clonotype has only a few counts. The missing conserved phenylalanine or tryptophan at the end of this CDR3 makes a read error likely. For the second PCR, which ran for roughly 6 to 11 cycles, a sample-barcoded 5' primer and a J-beta primer mix were used. One entry per CDR3 protein results from TCRdb running MiXCR on the 5' RACE reads. In the table there are 1.5 million to 2 million distinct CDR3 sequences, 28% of which are singletons.

The V gene is TRBV29-1, the J gene TRBJ1-2, with 9 bases lining up with TRBD1. Material for sequencing was blood. The clonotype originates from a woman in her twenties or thirties in good health. CDR3 DNA: TGCAGCGTGAACACCGGGACAGGGCAATATGGCTACACCATC. Its translation is CSVNTGTGQYGYTI.